Below are 30 T cell receptor beta chains sequenced from a single sample in a study of blood T cells in healthy people across ages. A second PCR, run for roughly 7 to 11 cycles, used a sample-barcoded 5' primer plus a J-beta primer mix. MiXCR, applied by TCRdb to the 5' RACE reads, yields one record per CDR3 protein. Among about 640,000 distinct CDR3 sequences listed, around 54% were seen once. Sequenced: blood. These TCRs come from a man between 60 and 70 years old in good health.

This clonotype has just a few counts. The DNA of the CDR3 is TGTGCCACCAGTGATAAAGAGACCCAGTACTTC. Its translation is CATSDKETQYF. The J gene is TRBJ2-5, the V gene TRBV24-1, with D uncertain. Trimming took 3 bases from V and 3 from J, leaving 1 base between them. The CDR3 spans 11 residues. In germline, CDR1 is KGHDR, CDR2 SFDVKD.

The rearrangement joins TRBV4-1 to TRBJ1-1, with 9 bases identical to TRBD1. V was clipped by 6 bases and J by 5 bases; unmatched bases: 4. This CDR3 is 13 amino acids long. Germline CDR1 is MGHRA and CDR2 is YSYEKL. The CDR3 DNA reads as TGCGCCAGCAGACGACAGGGGGAGACTGAAGCTTTCTTT. Translation: CASRRQGETEAFF.

This sequence joins TRBV5-1 and TRBJ1-2, with D unresolved. The CDR3 consists of 14 residues. Germline-derived CDR1 and CDR2 are SGHRS and YFSETQ. V lost 4 bases and J lost 5, with 15 bases in between. The CDR3 DNA follows: TGCGCCAGCAGCGAAAGGACTGAAGAGTATGGCTACACCTTC. Protein: CASSERTEEYGYTF.

Concerning this clonotype itself: Given the absence of the conserved phenylalanine or tryptophan at the CDR3 end, a read error is likely. The chain employs TRBV5-6 and TRBJ1-2; D ambiguous. This CDR3 is built from 14 residues. Germline CDR1 SGHDT, CDR2 YYEEEE. Trimming took off 1 base at V and 8 bases at J, with 15 bases between the two ends. The CDR3 sequence is CASSLRRGPRGYTL. The CDR3 DNA is TGTGCCAGCAGCTTGCGTCGAGGGCCACGAGGCTACACCTTA.

The chain carries TRBV12-3 or TRBV12-4 and TRBJ1-2, with unresolved D. V was cut by 5 bases and J by 3 bases, with 13 bases left in between. There are 14 residues in the CDR3. The CDR3 nucleotides are TGTGCCAGCAGTCCACCGGGGAGGTACTATGGCTACACCTTC. The encoded protein is CASSPPGRYYGYTF.

The J gene is TRBJ2-7, the V gene TRBV11-2; 12 bases are shared with TRBD2. J lost 12 bases, V lost 5 bases, and 14 bases had no gene match. CDR1 and CDR2 from the germline V gene are SGHAT and FQNNGV. This CDR3 is 15 amino acids long. The DNA for the CDR3 is TGTGCCAGCAGCCCTTCATCTAGCGGGGGGGGTGCCGGGTACTTC. Its protein product is CASSPSSSGGGAGYF. The full variable domain, with the rest looked up from reference TRBV11-2 and TRBJ2-7, is EAGVAQSPRYKIIEKRQSVAFWCNPISGHATLYWYQQILGQGPKLLIQFQNNGVVDDSQLPKDRFSAERLKGVDSTLKIQPAKLEDSAVYLCASSPSSSGGGAGYFGPGTRLTVT.

V gene TRBV6-6 combines with J gene TRBJ1-5; D is possibly TRBD1 (5 bases). Trimming took 5 bases from V and 1 from J, leaving 12 bases between them. CDR3 length: 15 amino acids. Germline V gives CDR1 MNHNY, CDR2 SVGAGI (reference sequence). Here the CDR3 reads CASSPVGVSNQPQHF. The CDR3 coding sequence is TGTGCCAGCAGTCCCGTAGGGGTCAGCAATCAGCCCCAGCATTTT.

The count of this clonotype is one. The chain employs TRBV12-3 or TRBV12-4 and TRBJ2-4, with no clear D. The closer fit of TRBJ2-5 to the DNA end suggests the J call may be wrong. CDR3 length: 15 amino acids. Here the CDR3 DNA reads TGTGCCAGCAGTTTCAGGCGGCAGGTGGGAGAGACCCAGTACTTC. Translation gives CASSFRRQVGETQYF.

V usage is TRBV29-1 and J usage is TRBJ2-1; no reliable D call. Per germline, CDR1 SQVTM and CDR2 ANQGSEA. The CDR3 sequence is 10 residues long. With 6 bases removed from V and 5 bases from J, the gap between germline ends came to 5 bases. The CDR3 DNA is TGCAGCGTCCGACACAATGAGCAGTTCTTC. Translating it yields CSVRHNEQFF.

The CDR3 DNA follows: TGCAGTGCCACGATCCCGGGACTAGCGGGGGGGAGCTCCTACGAGCAGTACTTC. Encoded protein: CSATIPGLAGGSSYEQYF. The V call is TRBV20-1, the J call TRBJ2-7; 16 nucleotides line up with TRBD2. The J segment lost 0 bases and the V segment lost 6 bases, leaving 11 bases of the junction unmatched. CDR3 length: 18 amino acids. CDR1 and CDR2 (germline): DFQATT, SNEGSKA (reference sequence).

This clonotype was seen more than once but under ten times. V is TRBV7-2 and J is TRBJ2-1, with D possibly TRBD1 on 5 matching bases. V lost 5 bases to trimming and J lost 7 bases, with 15 bases between them. CDR3 size: 14 residues. Germline lookup yields CDR1 SGHTA and CDR2 FQGNSA. CDR3 in amino acids: CASSPRLGQNEQFF. The CDR3 DNA sequence: TGTGCCAGCAGCCCGAGACTGGGGCAGAATGAGCAGTTCTTC.

In this sample, this clonotype turned up once. This chain connects TRBV20-1 to TRBJ2-1; possible D gene TRBD2, 6 bases. The germline V and J ends were trimmed by 0 bases and 6 bases, with 18 bases remaining between them. The CDR3 length is 16 residues. CDR1 and CDR2 (germline): DFQATT, SNEGSKA (reference sequence). CDR3: CSARDKRVPSTNEQFF. The CDR3 coding sequence is TGCAGTGCTAGAGATAAGCGGGTACCTTCCACCAATGAGCAGTTCTTC.

The gene calls are TRBV28 and TRBJ2-3; D is undetermined. This CDR3 contains 13 residues. CDR1 MDHEN and CDR2 SYDVKM come from the germline V gene. In DNA, the CDR3 is TGTGGAATCGGCCCCATCCTCACAGATACGCAGTATTTT. The encoded protein is CGIGPILTDTQYF.

The V call is TRBV27, the J call TRBJ2-7, with 7 bases fitting TRBD1. The J call may be incorrect, as the DNA end agrees better with TRBJ2-5. The CDR3 is made up of 15 amino acids. CDR1 is MNHEY and CDR2 is SMNVEV in the germline V gene (reference sequence). The CDR3 loop reads CASSEMGAGGETQYF. CDR3 sequence (DNA): TGTGCCAGCAGTGAGATGGGGGCAGGGGGTGAGACCCAGTACTTC.

Concerning this clonotype: A much larger clone lies one base from this, so it may be a read error. The V call is TRBV18, the J call TRBJ2-1; D is perhaps TRBD1 (8 bases). TRBJ2-7 matches the DNA end more closely, so the J call is doubtful. CDR1 is KGHSH and CDR2 is LQKENI in the germline V gene. This CDR3 is built from 16 residues. As DNA, the CDR3 is TGTGCCAGCTCATCAAGGAGTACAGGGGGGGACAATGAGCAGTACTTC. Amino acid sequence: CASSSRSTGGDNEQYF.

V gene TRBV6-6 combines with J gene TRBJ2-5, with 7 positions matching TRBD1. The CDR3 extends over 14 amino acids. Unmatched junction bases numbered 11, after V lost 9 bases and J lost 4 bases. CDR1 and CDR2 (germline): MNHNY, SVGAGI (reference sequence). The CDR3 DNA reads as TGTGCCAGTCGGGACAGTCTTGTGTTAGAGACCCAGTACTTC. This translates into CASRDSLVLETQYF.

This clonotype came up a few times. This chain links TRBV29-1 with TRBJ2-5; 8 nucleotides match TRBD1. The better agreement between TRBJ2-7 and the DNA end casts doubt on the J call. The CDR3 is 15 amino acids. Per the germline V gene, CDR1 is SQVTM and CDR2 is ANQGSEA. The CDR3 DNA reads as TGCAGCGTTGCGATTTTGGCCAGGGGGCAGAACGAGCAGTACTTC. It is translated as CSVAILARGQNEQYF.

CDR3 nucleotide sequence: TGTGCCAGCAGTTTCGGTCCCAACTATGGCTACACCTTC. Its translation: CASSFGPNYGYTF. The rearrangement uses TRBV12-3 or TRBV12-4 and TRBJ1-2; D is unclear. The CDR3 spans 13 residues. V was cut by 3 bases and J by 2 bases, with 7 bases left in between.

The chain employs TRBV6-5 and TRBJ2-5; perhaps TRBD2 as D (5 bases). The CDR3 has 17 amino acids. In germline, CDR1 is MNHEY, CDR2 SVGAGI. Trimming stripped 0 bases from V and 0 bases from J, with 14 bases between. As DNA, the CDR3 is TGTGCCAGCAGTTACTCTCTCCGGGGATTGTACCAAGAGACCCAGTACTTC. Translation: CASSYSLRGLYQETQYF.

With regard to this clonotype: The germline gene is not matched at one end of the junction; a read error may be the cause. This chain joins TRBV7-9 and TRBJ2-5, with a tentative D call TRBD2 (5 bases). This CDR3 spans 17 amino acids. The germline V gene encodes CDR1 SEHNR and CDR2 FQNEAQ (reference sequence). The DNA for the CDR3 is TGTGCCGGCAGCTTTCGACGCCGCGGGTCCGTCCAAGAGACCCAGTACTTC. Protein: CAGSFRRRGSVQETQYF.

The rearrangement uses TRBV10-3 and TRBJ1-2; TRBD1 aligns across 8 bases. The length of the CDR3 is 12 residues. CDR1 is ENHRY and CDR2 is SYGVKD in the germline V gene. Unmatched junction bases numbered 4, after V lost 7 bases and J lost 6 bases. The CDR3: CAINDRGDGYTF. CDR3 DNA sequence: TGTGCCATCAACGACAGGGGTGATGGCTACACCTTC.

This chain joins TRBV4-1 and TRBJ1-2; the D gene is possibly TRBD1 (5 bases). Trimming removed 0 bases from V and 6 bases from J, with 14 bases in between. The CDR3 loop spans 15 amino acids. Germline lookup yields CDR1 MGHRA and CDR2 YSYEKL. The CDR3 protein is CASSQESPGQDGYTF. The DNA for the CDR3 is TGCGCCAGCAGCCAAGAAAGTCCAGGGCAAGATGGCTACACCTTC.

V and J are TRBV4-1 and TRBJ2-7; 8 bases are a match to TRBD1. CDR3 length: 15 amino acids. The V segment lost 0 bases and the J segment 3 bases; nucleotides outside the gene matches: 4. Germline V gene sequence: CDR1 MGHRA, CDR2 YSYEKL. The CDR3 loop reads CASSQEGQGGYEQYF. CDR3 DNA: TGCGCCAGCAGCCAAGAAGGACAGGGAGGCTACGAGCAGTACTTC.

The chain employs TRBV4-1 and TRBJ2-7; D not resolved. CDR3 length equals 14 residues. Germline V gives CDR1 MGHRA, CDR2 YSYEKL. Trimming stripped 1 base from V and 3 bases from J, with 10 bases between. CDR3 DNA: TGCGCCAGCAGCCAAGGAGGCCTAAACTACGAGCAGTACTTC. This gives the protein CASSQGGLNYEQYF.

The chain recombines TRBV4-2 with TRBJ2-1; 11 bases are shared with TRBD2. Germline CDR1 is LGHNA and CDR2 is YNFKEQ. J was trimmed by 3 bases and V by 1 base; bases with no gene match: 8. The CDR3 consists of 18 residues. CDR3 bases: TGTGCCAGCAGCCAAGGGGCTCTAGCGGGGGGAATCTACAATGAGCAGTTCTTC. Its protein product is CASSQGALAGGIYNEQFF.

J is TRBJ2-5 and V is TRBV5-1, with TRBD2 matching 11 bases. The V segment lost 4 bases and the J segment 3 bases; nucleotides outside the gene matches: 5. The germline CDR1 and CDR2 sequences are SGHRS and YFSETQ. The CDR3 spans 15 residues. The CDR3 DNA sequence: TGCGCCAGCAGCCCAATACTAGCGGGGGAAGAGACCCAGTACTTC. It is translated as CASSPILAGEETQYF.

The chain couples TRBV14 to TRBJ2-1; D is possibly TRBD1 (6 bases). V dropped 0 bases and J dropped 8 bases, with 14 bases sitting between them. This CDR3 spans 15 amino acids. Germline V gene lookup returns CDR1 SGHDN and CDR2 FVKESK. This CDR3 is CASSQEGGYVDEQFF. The CDR3 DNA sequence: TGTGCCAGCAGCCAAGAAGGGGGTTACGTGGATGAGCAGTTCTTC.

The chain uses TRBV6-2 or TRBV6-3 and TRBJ2-7; a weak D match, TRBD2 (6 bases). V lost 6 bases to trimming and J lost 5 bases, with 14 bases between them. Germline-derived CDR1 and CDR2 are MNHEY and SVGEGT. The CDR3 loop spans 13 amino acids. Written as DNA, the CDR3 is TGTGCCAGCAGCCGGGGGAGCCGAAACGAGCAGTACTTC. Encoded protein: CASSRGSRNEQYF.

The V and J genes are TRBV7-9 and TRBJ2-5; 7 bases are shared with TRBD1. V was pared by 5 bases and J by 2 bases, with 11 bases of the junction left unmatched. CDR1 is SEHNR and CDR2 is FQNEAQ in the germline V gene (reference sequence). The CDR3 spans 16 residues. CDR3 in amino acids: CASSSTRDSKQETQYF. The CDR3 DNA sequence: TGTGCCAGCAGCAGCACTCGGGACAGCAAACAAGAGACCCAGTACTTC.

This clonotype was seen a handful of times. The chain employs TRBV6-1 and TRBJ2-1; 12 nucleotides agree with TRBD2. The CDR3 sequence is 15 residues long. Unmatched junction bases numbered 6, after V lost 8 bases and J lost 4 bases. Germline assignment: CDR1 MNHNS and CDR2 SASEGT. Written as DNA, the CDR3 is TGTGCCAGCGCTAGCGGGGGGGCTGGTTACAATGAGCAGTTCTTC. Translation gives CASASGGAGYNEQFF.